This TCR beta chain was recorded in a study of blood T cells in healthy people across ages. Study-level results: A roughly linear age-dependent decrease characterized TCR beta diversity per million T cells.

Primers used in a second PCR of roughly 7 to 11 cycles were a sample-barcoded 5' primer and a J-beta primer mix. A single record per CDR3 protein comes from TCRdb applying MiXCR to the 5' RACE reads. The table includes some 1.7 million distinct CDR3 sequences, under 30% detected once. The CDR3 spans 16 residues. Germline V gene sequence: CDR1 MNHNS, CDR2 SASEGT. The V and J ends lost 2 bases and 0 bases respectively, with 11 bases between them. This clonotype occurred a few times. Its specificity is not known. Sequencing input: blood. The sequence derives from a woman younger than 45 in good health. This chain uses TRBV6-1 with TRBJ1-3; D is unclear. The CDR3 protein is CASSEQVPRSGNTIYF. The CDR3 DNA follows: TGTGCCAGCAGTGAACAGGTCCCCCGCTCTGGAAACACCATATATTTT.